This T cell receptor beta chain was profiled in a study of blood T cells in healthy people across ages. Through a sample-barcoded 5' primer and a J-beta primer mix, a second PCR was run for roughly 6 to 12 cycles. TCRdb reanalysed the 5' RACE reads using MiXCR and keeps one entry per CDR3 protein. The table includes hundreds of thousands of distinct CDR3 sequences, about a quarter detected once. Germline CDR1 and CDR2: SQVTM and ANQGSEA. The CDR3 runs 12 residues. The V end was cut by 7 bases, the J end by 4 bases, with 8 bases between. This clonotype was recorded a few times. This same sample was also taken into another study, of T cells of mothers and their children.

The sequence came from a boy under 10 years old in good health. The rearrangement uses TRBV29-1 and TRBJ2-6; D gene ambiguous. The sample was blood. CDR3 sequence: CSAETGANVLTF. In DNA form, the CDR3 reads TGCAGCGCGGAGACCGGGGCCAACGTCCTGACTTTC.